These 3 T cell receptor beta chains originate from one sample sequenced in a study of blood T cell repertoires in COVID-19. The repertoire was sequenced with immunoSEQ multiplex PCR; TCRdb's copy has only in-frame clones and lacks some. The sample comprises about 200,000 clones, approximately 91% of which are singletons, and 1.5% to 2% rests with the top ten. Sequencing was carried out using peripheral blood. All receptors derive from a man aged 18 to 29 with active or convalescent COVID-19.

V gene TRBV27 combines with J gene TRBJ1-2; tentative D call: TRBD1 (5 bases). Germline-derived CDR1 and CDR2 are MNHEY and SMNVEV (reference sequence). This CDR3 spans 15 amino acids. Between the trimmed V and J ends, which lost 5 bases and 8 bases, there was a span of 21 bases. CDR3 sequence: CASSPQGIPTAGYTF. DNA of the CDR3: TGTGCCAGCAGTCCGCAGGGTATTCCTACAGCCGGCTACACCTTC.

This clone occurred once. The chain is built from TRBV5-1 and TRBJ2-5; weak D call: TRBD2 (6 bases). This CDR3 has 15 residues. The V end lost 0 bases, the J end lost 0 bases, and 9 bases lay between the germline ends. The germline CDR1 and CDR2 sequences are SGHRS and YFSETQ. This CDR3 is CASSLARGYQETQYF. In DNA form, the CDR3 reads TGCGCCAGCAGCTTGGCCCGGGGGTACCAAGAGACCCAGTACTTC.

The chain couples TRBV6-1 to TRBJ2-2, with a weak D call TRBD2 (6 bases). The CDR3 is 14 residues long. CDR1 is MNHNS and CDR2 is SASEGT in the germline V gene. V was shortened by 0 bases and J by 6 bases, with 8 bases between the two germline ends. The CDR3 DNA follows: TGTGCCAGCAGTGAAGCGGGAGGCGCCGGGGAGCTGTTTTTT. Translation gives CASSEAGGAGELFF.